These 6 T cell receptor beta chains were sequenced from one sample in a study of CD8 T cells in ankylosing spondylitis. TCRdb analysed the 5' RACE reads with MiXCR anew, one entry per CDR3 protein. The sample consists of about 36,000 distinct CDR3 sequences, around 15% of them appearing once. The sample consisted of synovial fluid, either unsorted or a sorted T cell fraction (not recorded which). Receptor source: a male donor with ankylosing spondylitis.

Only a few counts were recorded for this clonotype. The V call is TRBV20-1, the J call TRBJ1-1; D is perhaps TRBD1 (5 bases). V lost 1 base to trimming and J lost 3 bases, with 6 bases between them. The CDR3 has 12 amino acids. CDR1 DFQATT and CDR2 SNEGSKA come from the germline V gene (reference sequence). The CDR3 loop is CSARVGHTEAFF. The CDR3 DNA sequence: TGCAGTGCTAGAGTGGGGCACACTGAAGCTTTCTTT.

V and J are TRBV11-2 and TRBJ2-1; D remains ambiguous. CDR3 length: 15 residues. Germline V CDR1 and CDR2: SGHAT, FQNNGV. The V and J ends lost 3 bases and 2 bases respectively, with 11 bases between them. This CDR3 is CASSFEAGPYNEQFF. CDR3 nucleotide sequence: TGTGCCAGCAGCTTCGAGGCAGGTCCCTACAATGAGCAGTTCTTC.

The rearrangement links TRBV6-6 to TRBJ1-1; tentatively, D is TRBD1 (5 bases). Germline CDR1 and CDR2: MNHNY and SVGAGI (reference sequence). The CDR3 has 12 residues. V was cut by 6 bases and J by 8 bases, with 13 bases left in between. The chain's CDR3 is CASSYLREEAFF. CDR3 nucleotides: TGTGCCAGCAGCTACCTCAGGGAGGAAGCTTTCTTT.

This clonotype was recorded many times. The V gene is TRBV9, the J gene TRBJ1-1, with D unclear. Per germline, CDR1 SGDLS and CDR2 YYNGEE. The CDR3 sequence is 13 residues long. The ends were cut back, 1 base at V and 4 bases at J, with 8 bases in the middle. The CDR3 region has the DNA TGTGCCAGCAGCGTAATTGGGAGCACTGAAGCTTTCTTT. This gives the protein CASSVIGSTEAFF. The full variable domain, completed using reference TRBV9 and TRBJ1-1, is DSGVTQTPKHLITATGQRVTLRCSPRSGDLSVYWYQQSLDQGLQFLIQYYNGEERAKGNILERFSAQQFPDLHSELNLSSLELGDSALYFCASSVIGSTEAFFGQGTRLTVV.

The rearrangement uses TRBV5-1 and TRBJ2-1, with a tentative D call TRBD1 (5 bases). Looked up from germline, CDR1 is SGHRS and CDR2 is YFSETQ. The CDR3 extends over 14 amino acids. Trimming left V 0 bases short and J 1 base short, with 5 bases between. The CDR3 coding sequence is TGCGCCAGCAGCTTGGAGGGGTCCTACAATGAGCAGTTCTTC. Protein sequence: CASSLEGSYNEQFF. The full variable domain, its missing parts supplied by reference TRBV5-1 and TRBJ2-1, is KAGVTQTPRYLIKTRGQQVTLSCSPISGHRSVSWYQQTPGQGLQFLFEYFSETQRNKGNFPGRFSGRQFSNSRSEMNVSTLELGDSALYLCASSLEGSYNEQFFGPGTRLTVL.

V gene TRBV7-9 combines with J gene TRBJ1-2, with TRBD1 identical over 7 bases. The CDR3 is 13 residues long. The V gene end was trimmed by 5 bases and the J gene end by 3 bases; junction bases not matched to a gene: 3. CDR1 is SEHNR, CDR2 FQNEAQ, per germline (reference sequence). This CDR3 is CASSQGQYYGYTF. CDR3 coding DNA: TGTGCCAGCAGCCAGGGACAGTACTATGGCTACACCTTC.